The 27 T cell receptor beta chains listed next were all sequenced from one sample in a study of technical replicates of blood from several donors. Clones were read by immunoSEQ multiplex PCR, and TCRdb kept only the in-frame ones, dropping some. The sample has approximately 73,000 clones; 85% to 95% are singletons. Sequencing input: T cells isolated from PBMCs. The receptors come from a human donor in good health.

This clone was counted between two and nine times. The chain uses TRBV10-3 and TRBJ1-5; the D gene is possibly TRBD1 (5 bases). V was pared by 4 bases and J by 5 bases, with 6 bases between. The CDR3 loop spans 12 amino acids. Looked up from germline, CDR1 is ENHRY and CDR2 is SYGVKD. CDR3 protein: CAISGGDQPQHF. The CDR3 DNA reads as TGTGCCATCAGTGGGGGGGATCAGCCCCAGCATTTT.

Remarks on this clone: The same CDR3 also results from other DNA sequences found in this sample. The CDR3 DNA follows: TGCGCCAGCAGCTTAGGACAGGGGAGAGACTATGGCTACACCTTC. Translated: CASSLGQGRDYGYTF. This chain links TRBV5-1 with TRBJ1-2; 9 positions match TRBD1. This CDR3 comprises 15 residues. V trimming: 2 bases; J trimming: 3 bases; junction bases outside the gene matches: 5. Germline CDR1 SGHRS, CDR2 YFSETQ.

The V and J genes are TRBV7-7 and TRBJ2-2, with TRBD2 matching over 10 bases. Germline V gives CDR1 SSHAT, CDR2 FNYEAQ (reference sequence). The V and J ends lost 6 bases and 7 bases, in that order; junction bases with no gene match: 8. The length of the CDR3 is 15 residues. CDR3 amino acids: CASSKSGRAGGELFF. The CDR3 DNA follows: TGTGCCAGCAGTAAGAGCGGGAGGGCCGGCGGGGAGCTGTTTTTT.

The chain joins TRBV27 to TRBJ2-3; 11 bases line up with TRBD2. This CDR3 contains 18 residues. The junction had 12 bases not matched to a gene; V was cut back by 4 bases and J by 3 bases. Germline loops: CDR1 MNHEY, CDR2 SMNVEV (reference sequence). The CDR3 loop reads CASSSISGRATGTDTQYF. In DNA, the CDR3 is TGTGCCAGCAGTTCCATTAGCGGGAGGGCCACTGGGACAGATACGCAGTATTTT.

This rearrangement joins TRBV11-2 to TRBJ2-6, with 7 bases lining up with TRBD1. The CDR3 loop spans 16 amino acids. Germline V gives CDR1 SGHAT, CDR2 FQNNGV. Losses at the gene ends were 1 base for V and 2 bases for J; bases not matched to a gene: 2. DNA for the CDR3: TGTGCCAGCAGCTTAGCCGACAGGGCTGGGGCCAACGTCCTGACTTTC. Amino acids: CASSLADRAGANVLTF.

The V call is TRBV18, the J call TRBJ2-3; 7 bases are shared with TRBD1. With V trimmed by 4 bases and J by 1 base, 11 bases remained unmatched. CDR1 is KGHSH, CDR2 LQKENI, per germline. The CDR3 runs to 17 residues. In DNA, the CDR3 is TGTGCCAGCTCACGTACGACAGGGTCGACGGGCACAGATACGCAGTATTTT. Translating gives CASSRTTGSTGTDTQYF. The full variable domain, rest sourced from reference TRBV18 and TRBJ2-3, is NAGVMQNPRHLVRRRGQEARLRCSPMKGHSHVYWYRQLPEEGLKFMVYLQKENIIDESGMPKERFSAEFPKEGPSILRIQQVVRGDSAAYFCASSRTTGSTGTDTQYFGPGTRLTVL.

This CDR3 is CASGPGLASFNEQFF. CDR3 sequence (DNA): TGTGCTAGTGGTCCGGGACTAGCGAGTTTCAATGAGCAGTTCTTC. This sequence joins TRBV12-5 and TRBJ2-1; TRBD2 matches 10 bases. The V and J ends lost 5 bases and 6 bases, in that order; junction bases with no gene match: 7. Germline CDR1 LGHNT, CDR2 FRNRAP. The CDR3 loop spans 15 amino acids.

J is TRBJ1-1 and V is TRBV19; D may be TRBD1 (6 bases). CDR1 is LNHDA, CDR2 SQIVND, per germline (reference sequence). The V gene lost 7 bases and the J gene lost 8 bases, with 14 bases spanning the gap. The CDR3 is 12 amino acids. The CDR3 sequence is CASKGGGQEAFF. The CDR3 nucleotides are TGTGCCAGTAAAGGGGGGGGGCAGGAAGCTTTCTTT.

About this clone itself: One junction end disagrees with the germline gene, perhaps due to a read error. This chain connects TRBV9 to TRBJ1-1; no firm D call. This CDR3 has 13 residues. Germline loops: CDR1 SGDLS, CDR2 YYNGEE. CDR3 coding DNA: TGTGCCAGCAGCCTAGAGGGAGGACCTGATGCTTTCTTT. Its protein is CASSLEGGPDAFF.

This CDR3 is CASNRIFVGSYEQYF. In nucleotides, the CDR3 is TGTGCCAGCAATAGAATCTTCGTCGGTTCCTACGAGCAGTACTTC. The V call is TRBV2, the J call TRBJ2-7, with D uncertain. The germline CDR1 and CDR2 sequences are SNHLY and FYNNEI. This CDR3 comprises 15 residues. Between the trimmed V and J ends, which lost 7 bases and 1 base, there was a span of 17 bases.

Only one count was recorded for this clone. V gene TRBV5-4 combines with J gene TRBJ1-2, with a weak D call TRBD1 (5 bases). Trimming pared 0 bases from V and 2 bases from J, leaving 20 bases between. The CDR3 spans 18 residues. Germline V lookup: CDR1 SGHNT, CDR2 YYREEE (reference sequence). The CDR3 bases are TGTGCCAGCAGCTTGGACCTACAAGTGGGGGAGGCAAACTATGGCTACACCTTC. Translated, it gives CASSLDLQVGEANYGYTF.

The chain links TRBV5-1 to TRBJ2-7, with D possibly being TRBD2 (5 bases). CDR3 length equals 13 residues. Trimming stripped 0 bases from V and 3 bases from J, with 7 bases between. The germline gives CDR1 SGHRS, CDR2 YFSETQ. The CDR3 nucleotides read TGCGCCAGCAGCTTGGTTACTAGCTACGAGCAGTACTTC. This sequence encodes CASSLVTSYEQYF.

The J gene is TRBJ2-5, the V gene TRBV27; D may be TRBD1 (6 bases). The CDR3 runs to 18 residues. Germline V CDR1 and CDR2: MNHEY, SMNVEV (reference sequence). Deletions cut 5 bases from V and 2 bases from J, with 24 bases between. This CDR3 reads CASSLTLTGPLWQETQYF. The CDR3 DNA follows: TGTGCCAGCAGTCTAACCCTGACAGGTCCGTTATGGCAAGAGACCCAGTACTTC.

This rearrangement joins TRBV18 to TRBJ2-7; D might be TRBD2 (5 bases). Trimming removed 8 bases from V and 1 base from J, with 12 bases in between. Germline V gene data show CDR1 as KGHSH and CDR2 as LQKENI. The CDR3 has 13 amino acids. CDR3 region: CASGGRGSYEQYF. The CDR3 region has the DNA TGTGCCAGCGGAGGACGGGGATCCTACGAGCAGTACTTC.

The chain couples TRBV10-3 to TRBJ1-2; 7 bases agree with TRBD1. The CDR3 is made up of 12 amino acids. With V trimmed by 3 bases and J by 14 bases, 9 bases remained unmatched. The germline CDR1 and CDR2 sequences are ENHRY and SYGVKD. CDR3 loop: CAISEVQTGTTF. CDR3 coding DNA: TGTGCCATCAGTGAAGTTCAGACAGGGACGACCTTC.

The genes are TRBV7-2 and TRBJ2-7, with TRBD2 identical over 8 bases. Germline loops: CDR1 SGHTA, CDR2 FQGNSA. Trimming cost V 3 bases and J 3 bases; bases outside gene matches: 7. CDR3 length: 15 amino acids. CDR3 coding DNA: TGTGCCAGCAGCTTGCGTGGTAGCGGGATCTACGAGCAGTACTTC. Encoded protein: CASSLRGSGIYEQYF.

V usage is TRBV6-4 and J usage is TRBJ2-1; 9 positions match TRBD2. The J segment lost 7 bases and the V segment lost 4 bases, leaving 5 bases of the junction unmatched. Looked up from germline, CDR1 is MRHNA and CDR2 is SNTAGT. This CDR3 region has 14 residues. The CDR3 DNA reads as TGTGCCAGCAGTGTTGCGGGAGGGCCGAATGAGCAGTTCTTC. It codes for CASSVAGGPNEQFF.

The V call is TRBV10-3, the J call TRBJ1-3; perhaps TRBD1 as D (5 bases). Deletions cut 0 bases from V and 0 bases from J, with 6 bases between. CDR1 is ENHRY, CDR2 SYGVKD, per germline. This CDR3 has 15 residues. The CDR3 coding sequence is TGTGCCATCAGTGAGTCAGACAGCTCTGGAAACACCATATATTTT. This encodes CAISESDSSGNTIYF.

This clone occurred once. CDR3 sequence: CASRGKREGRDYGYTF. CDR3 coding DNA: TGTGCCAGCAGGGGTAAACGGGAGGGGAGAGACTATGGCTACACCTTC. The rearrangement uses TRBV7-9 and TRBJ1-2; a possible D gene is TRBD1 (5 bases). The CDR3 spans 16 residues. CDR1 SEHNR and CDR2 FQNEAQ come from the germline V gene (reference sequence). The V end was cut by 6 bases, the J end by 3 bases, with 20 bases between.

The chain combines TRBV28 with TRBJ1-4, with TRBD1 identical over 9 bases. The CDR3 loop spans 16 amino acids. Germline V lookup: CDR1 MDHEN, CDR2 SYDVKM. Trimming removed 6 bases from V and 4 bases from J; junction bases left unmatched: 9. CDR3: CASSTTGGVSNEKLFF. The CDR3 DNA is TGTGCCAGCAGCACCACAGGGGGCGTTAGTAATGAAAAACTGTTTTTT.

The chain joins TRBV5-6 to TRBJ2-7; unclear D gene. Trimming left V 2 bases short and J 3 bases short, with 12 bases between. This CDR3 spans 14 amino acids. The germline CDR1 and CDR2 sequences are SGHDT and YYEEEE. The CDR3, as DNA: TGTGCCAGCAGCTTTAGAAACTACGACTACGAGCAGTACTTC. The encoded protein is CASSFRNYDYEQYF. Full variable domain (missing parts from reference TRBV5-6 and TRBJ2-7): DAGVTQSPTHLIKTRGQQVTLRCSPKSGHDTVSWYQQALGQGPQFIFQYYEEEERQRGNFPDRFSGHQFPNYSSELNVNALLLGDSALYLCASSFRNYDYEQYFGPGTRLTVT.

The chain recombines TRBV18 with TRBJ2-7, with 11 nucleotides matching TRBD1. Germline CDR1 reads KGHSH; CDR2 reads LQKENI. The ends lost 2 bases at V and 3 bases at J; junction bases unmatched: 0. The length of the CDR3 is 14 residues. The CDR3 nucleotides read TGTGCCAGCTCACCAGGGACAGGGGGCTACGAGCAGTACTTC. Its translation: CASSPGTGGYEQYF.

The genes are TRBV6-5 and TRBJ1-2; TRBD1 agrees at 7 bases. The CDR3 is 16 amino acids. Germline V lookup: CDR1 MNHEY, CDR2 SVGAGI. After removal of 4 bases from V and 6 bases from J, the junction contained 14 bases not matched to a gene. CDR3 nucleotides: TGTGCCAGCAGTTCGACAGGGCCATTCCGGGGTGATGGCTACACCTTC. It is translated as CASSSTGPFRGDGYTF.

Here the CDR3 DNA reads TGTGCCAGCAGGGCAAGGGGGGGTAGCAATCAGCCCCAGCATTTT. Translated, it gives CASRARGGSNQPQHF. The chain joins TRBV27 to TRBJ1-5, with D tentatively TRBD1 (6 bases). Germline CDR1 is MNHEY and CDR2 is SMNVEV (reference sequence). V lost 6 bases and J 0 bases, leaving 12 bases between the germline ends. There are 15 residues in the CDR3.

The chain employs TRBV6-4 and TRBJ1-1; D may be TRBD1 (5 bases). The CDR3 is made up of 12 amino acids. Germline V CDR1 and CDR2: MRHNA, SNTAGT. The V and J ends lost 0 bases and 11 bases respectively, with 10 bases between them. CDR3 DNA: TGTGCCAGCAGTGACTCAAGCAGGGCGGCTTTCTTT. It codes for CASSDSSRAAFF.

V is TRBV28 and J is TRBJ2-1; 7 bases map to TRBD1. Germline CDR1 MDHEN, CDR2 SYDVKM. The V gene end was trimmed by 3 bases and the J gene end by 0 bases; junction bases not matched to a gene: 8. CDR3 length: 17 residues. The CDR3 DNA is TGTGCCAGCAGTTTCCGCCTCAGGGGGAGCTCCTACAATGAGCAGTTCTTC. Translating it yields CASSFRLRGSSYNEQFF.

The chain has TRBV30 and TRBJ2-3; 8 bases map to TRBD1. The ends lost 3 bases at V and 8 bases at J; junction bases unmatched: 13. CDR1 GTSNPN and CDR2 SVGIG come from the germline V gene (reference sequence). This CDR3 is built from 15 residues. This CDR3 is CAWRLTGTGKGTQYF. The CDR3 DNA reads as TGTGCCTGGAGACTAACCGGGACAGGAAAGGGTACGCAGTATTTT.